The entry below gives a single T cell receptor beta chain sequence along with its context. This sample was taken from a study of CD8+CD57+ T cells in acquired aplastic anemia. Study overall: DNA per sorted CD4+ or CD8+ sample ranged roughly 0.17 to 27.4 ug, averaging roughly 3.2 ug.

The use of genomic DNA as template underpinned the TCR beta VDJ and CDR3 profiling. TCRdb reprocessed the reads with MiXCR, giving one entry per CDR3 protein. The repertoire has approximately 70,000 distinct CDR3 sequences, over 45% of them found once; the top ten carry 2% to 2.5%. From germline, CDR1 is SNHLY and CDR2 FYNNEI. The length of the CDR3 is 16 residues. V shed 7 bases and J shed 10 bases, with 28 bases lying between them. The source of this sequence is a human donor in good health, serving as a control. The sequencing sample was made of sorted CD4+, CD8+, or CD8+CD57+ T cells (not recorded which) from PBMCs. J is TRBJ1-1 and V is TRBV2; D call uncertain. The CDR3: CASTTQEDGPGRVAFF. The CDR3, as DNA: TGTGCCAGCACCACCCAGGAGGACGGGCCGGGGAGAGTAGCTTTCTTT.